Sequencing of this T cell receptor (beta chain) was carried out in a study of T cell changes during pregnancy in multiple sclerosis. Assay used: immunoSEQ multiplex PCR; TCRdb lists only in-frame clones, some missing. Counted here are 55,000 to 65,000 clones, around 90% occurring once; the ten biggest clones make up 0.89%. Trimming took off 8 bases at V and 4 bases at J, with 11 bases between the two ends. The CDR3 has 12 residues. The receptor was derived from a female donor in good health, enrolled as a control in a pregnancy study. Here the sequenced sample was peripheral blood, taken in the first trimester of pregnancy. The chain is built from TRBV23-1 and TRBJ1-2; D not resolved. TRBV23-1 belongs to the ORF category, with a function that is uncertain. CDR3 residues: CASAPRGYGYTF. For the CDR3, the DNA is TGCGCCAGCGCCCCGCGGGGCTATGGCTACACCTTC.